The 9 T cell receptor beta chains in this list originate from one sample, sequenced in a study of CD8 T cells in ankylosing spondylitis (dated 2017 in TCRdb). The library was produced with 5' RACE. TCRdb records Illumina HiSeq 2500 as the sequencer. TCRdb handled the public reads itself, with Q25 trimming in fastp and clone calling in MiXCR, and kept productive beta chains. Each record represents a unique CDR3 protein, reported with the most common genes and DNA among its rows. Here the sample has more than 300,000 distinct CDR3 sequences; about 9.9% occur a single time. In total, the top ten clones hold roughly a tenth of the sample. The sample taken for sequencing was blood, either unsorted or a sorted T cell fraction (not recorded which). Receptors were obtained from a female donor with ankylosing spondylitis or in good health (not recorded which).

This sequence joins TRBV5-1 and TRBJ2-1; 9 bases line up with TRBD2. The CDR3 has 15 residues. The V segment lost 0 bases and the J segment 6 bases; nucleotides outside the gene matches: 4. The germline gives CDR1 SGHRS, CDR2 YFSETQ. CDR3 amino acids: CASSLGPAGGNEQFF. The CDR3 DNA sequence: TGCGCCAGCAGCTTGGGGCCAGCGGGGGGCAATGAGCAGTTCTTC.

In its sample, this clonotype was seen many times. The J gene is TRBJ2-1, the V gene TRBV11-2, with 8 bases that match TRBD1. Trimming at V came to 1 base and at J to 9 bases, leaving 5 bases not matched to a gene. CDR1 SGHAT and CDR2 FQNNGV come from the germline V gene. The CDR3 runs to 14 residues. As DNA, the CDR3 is TGTGCCAGCAGCTTAGTTACAGGGGGTATTGAGCAGTTCTTC. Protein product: CASSLVTGGIEQFF. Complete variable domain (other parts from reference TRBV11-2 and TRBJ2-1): EAGVAQSPRYKIIEKRQSVAFWCNPISGHATLYWYQQILGQGPKLLIQFQNNGVVDDSQLPKDRFSAERLKGVDSTLKIQPAKLEDSAVYLCASSLVTGGIEQFFGPGTRLTVL.

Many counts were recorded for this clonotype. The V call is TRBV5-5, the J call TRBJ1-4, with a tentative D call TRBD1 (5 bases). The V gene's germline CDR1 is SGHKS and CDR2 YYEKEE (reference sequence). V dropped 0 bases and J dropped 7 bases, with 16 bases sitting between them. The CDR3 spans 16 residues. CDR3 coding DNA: TGTGCCAGCAGCTTGGGCGGAACCCCGAGGGGTGAAAAACTGTTTTTT. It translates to CASSLGGTPRGEKLFF.

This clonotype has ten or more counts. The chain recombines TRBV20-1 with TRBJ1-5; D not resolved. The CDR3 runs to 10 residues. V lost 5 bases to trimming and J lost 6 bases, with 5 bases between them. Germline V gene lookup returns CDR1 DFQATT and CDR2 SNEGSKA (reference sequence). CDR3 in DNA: TGCAGTGCTGAACGTCAGCCCCAGCATTTT. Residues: CSAERQPQHF.

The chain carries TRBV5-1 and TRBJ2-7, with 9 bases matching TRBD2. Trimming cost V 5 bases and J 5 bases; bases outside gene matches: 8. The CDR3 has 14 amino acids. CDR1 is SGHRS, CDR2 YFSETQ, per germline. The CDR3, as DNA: TGCGCCAGCAGGGCCGCGGGAGGGCTCGACGAGCAGTACTTC. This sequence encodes CASRAAGGLDEQYF.

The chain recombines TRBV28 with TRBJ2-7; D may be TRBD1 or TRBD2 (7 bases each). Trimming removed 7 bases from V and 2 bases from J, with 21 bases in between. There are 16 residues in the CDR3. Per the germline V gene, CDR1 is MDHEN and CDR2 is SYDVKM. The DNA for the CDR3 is TGTGCCAGCACCCGAGGGGGGGGGCAGGGGGCCTACGAGCAGTACTTC. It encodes CASTRGGGQGAYEQYF.

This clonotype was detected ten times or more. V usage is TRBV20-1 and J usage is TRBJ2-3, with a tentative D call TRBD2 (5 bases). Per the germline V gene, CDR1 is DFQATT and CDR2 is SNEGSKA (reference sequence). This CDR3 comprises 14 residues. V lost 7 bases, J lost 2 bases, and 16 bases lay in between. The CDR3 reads CSGRRGMNTDTQYF. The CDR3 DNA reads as TGCAGTGGAAGACGGGGAATGAACACAGATACGCAGTATTTT.

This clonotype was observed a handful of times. This CDR3 is CSALRLRLGGTEAFF. The CDR3 DNA is TGCAGTGCTCTCCGACTGCGACTGGGAGGGACTGAAGCTTTCTTT. J is TRBJ1-1 and V is TRBV20-1; D not certain. Deletions cut 5 bases from V and 5 bases from J, with 21 bases between. Per the germline V gene, CDR1 is DFQATT and CDR2 is SNEGSKA (reference sequence). The CDR3 spans 15 residues.

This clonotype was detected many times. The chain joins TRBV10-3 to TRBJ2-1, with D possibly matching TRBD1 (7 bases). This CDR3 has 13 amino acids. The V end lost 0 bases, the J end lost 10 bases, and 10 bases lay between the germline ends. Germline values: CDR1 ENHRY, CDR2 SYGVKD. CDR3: CAISESRDSEQFF. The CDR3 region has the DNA TGTGCCATCAGTGAGTCGCGGGACAGCGAGCAGTTCTTC.